Following are 31 T cell receptor beta chains from one sample sequenced in a study of low-dose radiotherapy and immunotherapy resistance in tumors. Over 20 PCR cycles, TCRs were amplified from a constant-region primer and V-primer adapter. TCRdb independently ran MiXCR on the reads; one entry per CDR3 protein. The table lists roughly 52,000 distinct CDR3 sequences, approximately 35% of them singletons. The time point denotes: after trial treatment. Documented treatment: LDRT plus nivolumab, ipilimumab, low-dose cyclophosphamide and aspirin (RACIN trial). The source was PBMCs, collected after low-dose radiotherapy plus immunotherapy. The source of these receptors is a male donor with rectosigmoid adenocarcinoma.

For this clonotype: At one end the junction does not follow the germline gene, possibly because of a read error. The chain recombines TRBV6-2 or TRBV6-3 with TRBJ1-1; D might be TRBD1 (6 bases). The CDR3 spans 15 residues. The germline V gene has CDR1 MNHEY and CDR2 SVGEGT. CDR3 nucleotide sequence: TGTGACAGCAGTGAGTCGGACAGACGGAACACCGAAGCTTTCTTT. Translating it yields CDSSESDRRNTEAFF.

This clonotype showed up many times. The V gene is TRBV29-1, the J gene TRBJ1-2; D is perhaps TRBD1 (6 bases). CDR1 SQVTM and CDR2 ANQGSEA come from the germline V gene. Trimming took off 3 bases at V and 2 bases at J, with 10 bases between the two ends. The CDR3 has 13 residues. The CDR3 reads CSVDPDSNYGYTF. The CDR3, as DNA: TGCAGCGTTGACCCGGACAGCAACTATGGCTACACCTTC.

Remarks on this clonotype: A far larger clone is just one base off, so this is likely a read error. This chain uses TRBV9 with TRBJ2-7, with 14 bases lining up with TRBD2. This CDR3 contains 15 residues. The V gene end was trimmed by 3 bases and the J gene end by 7 bases; junction bases not matched to a gene: 6. Looked up from germline, CDR1 is SGDLS and CDR2 is YYNGEE. The CDR3 DNA reads as TGTGCCAGCAGCGCCGGGACTAGCGGGAGACATGAGCAGTACTTC. Translating gives CASSAGTSGRHEQYF.

This clonotype was found many times. J is TRBJ2-5 and V is TRBV7-8; D is possibly TRBD2 (6 bases). The germline V gene has CDR1 SGHVS and CDR2 FQNEAQ. The CDR3 sequence is 16 residues long. V was pared by 3 bases and J by 4 bases, with 18 bases between. The CDR3 coding sequence is TGTGCCAGCAGCTTTAAACCCGGAGGGGTCGCAGAGACCCAGTACTTC. Translation: CASSFKPGGVAETQYF.

This clonotype was counted ten times or more. CDR3 residues: CASRGLAANTGELFF. The CDR3 DNA follows: TGTGCCAGCAGGGGACTAGCGGCGAACACCGGGGAGCTGTTTTTT. V usage is TRBV6-6 and J usage is TRBJ2-2; 11 bases map to TRBD2. This CDR3 spans 15 amino acids. Germline assignment: CDR1 MNHNY and CDR2 SVGAGI (reference sequence). J lost 0 bases, V lost 6 bases, and 0 bases had no gene match.

This clonotype has ten or more counts. V usage is TRBV6-2 or TRBV6-3 and J usage is TRBJ2-5; D possibly matches TRBD1 or TRBD2 (5 bases each). With 8 bases removed from V and 5 bases from J, the gap between germline ends came to 15 bases. The germline V gene has CDR1 MNHEY and CDR2 SVGEGT. The CDR3 covers 13 residues. CDR3 amino acids: CASRRGYVETQYF. CDR3 nucleotide sequence: TGTGCCAGCCGTCGGGGCTACGTGGAGACCCAGTACTTC.

This clonotype is classed as medium-sized (0.01 to 0.1%). CDR3 in DNA: TGTGCCAGCAGCCCCGGGAGTAGGGACACCGGGGAGCTGTTTTTT. Its protein is CASSPGSRDTGELFF. V usage is TRBV6-2 or TRBV6-3 and J usage is TRBJ2-2; D is perhaps TRBD2 (6 bases). The length of the CDR3 is 15 residues. V was pared by 6 bases and J by 3 bases, with 14 bases between. The germline V gene encodes CDR1 MNHEY and CDR2 SVGEGT.

The chain is built from TRBV29-1 and TRBJ2-1; D remains unclear. Trimming stripped 4 bases from V and 7 bases from J, with 11 bases between. The CDR3 is 12 residues long. CDR1 and CDR2 from the germline V gene are SQVTM and ANQGSEA. The CDR3 DNA reads as TGCAGCGTTGCGCAGGTAGGGAATGAGCAGTTCTTC. It is translated as CSVAQVGNEQFF.

This clonotype was seen many times. The chain combines TRBV5-4 with TRBJ2-7, with 8 bases lining up with TRBD1. This CDR3 has 16 residues. V lost 0 bases, J lost 6 bases, and 11 bases stayed unmatched. The germline V gene encodes CDR1 SGHNT and CDR2 YYREEE (reference sequence). Here the CDR3 DNA reads TGTGCCAGCAGCTTGGGAGGCACAGGGGGATTTCGCGAGCAGTACTTC. Protein: CASSLGGTGGFREQYF. Full variable domain (missing parts from reference TRBV5-4 and TRBJ2-7): ETGVTQSPTHLIKTRGQQVTLRCSSQSGHNTVSWYQQALGQGPQFIFQYYREEENGRGNFPPRFSGLQFPNYSSELNVNALELDDSALYLCASSLGGTGGFREQYFGPGTRLTVT.

The chain combines TRBV5-4 with TRBJ2-1; TRBD1 matches at 12 bases. The CDR3 has 16 residues. From germline, CDR1 is SGHNT and CDR2 YYREEE (reference sequence). V trimming: 4 bases; J trimming: 7 bases; junction bases outside the gene matches: 9. The CDR3 region is CASSPPGQGAWNEQFF. CDR3 nucleotide sequence: TGTGCCAGCAGCCCCCCGGGACAGGGGGCATGGAATGAGCAGTTCTTC.

This clonotype was found a few times. This chain uses TRBV5-1 with TRBJ1-4; D might be TRBD1 (6 bases). Trimming pared 2 bases from V and 1 base from J, leaving 6 bases between. The CDR3 has 14 amino acids. Germline-derived CDR1 and CDR2 are SGHRS and YFSETQ. CDR3 sequence reads: CASSLQGTNEKLFF. The CDR3 coding sequence is TGCGCCAGCAGCTTACAGGGAACTAATGAAAAACTGTTTTTT.

In this sample, this clonotype turned up many times. The chain is built from TRBV7-2 and TRBJ2-3; 9 bases are shared with TRBD2. The germline CDR1 and CDR2 sequences are SGHTA and FQGNSA. The CDR3 totals 15 residues. The V segment lost 3 bases and the J segment 6 bases; nucleotides outside the gene matches: 7. The CDR3 DNA follows: TGTGCCAGCAGCTTGACTAGCGGCCCAGGGGATACGCAGTATTTT. This encodes CASSLTSGPGDTQYF.

This clonotype showed up many times. This CDR3 is CSARVGHGDYNEQFF. CDR3 sequence (DNA): TGCAGTGCTAGAGTGGGCCATGGGGATTACAATGAGCAGTTCTTC. The chain combines TRBV20-1 with TRBJ2-1; D unresolved. V was clipped by 1 base and J by 4 bases, with 14 bases between them. Germline lookup yields CDR1 DFQATT and CDR2 SNEGSKA (reference sequence). CDR3 length: 15 residues.

This clonotype was seen many times. The rearrangement uses TRBV29-1 and TRBJ2-3, with a weak D call TRBD2 (5 bases). Germline V gives CDR1 SQVTM, CDR2 ANQGSEA. Deletions cut 0 bases from V and 4 bases from J, with 14 bases between. This CDR3 has 15 amino acids. CDR3 loop: CSVEETGIFADTQYF. The DNA of the CDR3 is TGCAGCGTTGAAGAAACCGGGATCTTCGCAGATACGCAGTATTTT.

This clonotype was detected ten times or more. The rearrangement links TRBV10-3 to TRBJ2-3; D gene uncertain. The V end was cut by 0 bases, the J end by 3 bases, with 10 bases between. Germline V gene lookup returns CDR1 ENHRY and CDR2 SYGVKD. CDR3 length: 15 residues. The CDR3 spells CAISESVGMTDTQYF. The CDR3 DNA reads as TGTGCCATCAGTGAGTCCGTGGGAATGACAGATACGCAGTATTTT.

This clonotype was seen many times. The chain has TRBV5-1 and TRBJ2-5, with D possibly TRBD2 on 6 matching bases. V lost 2 bases and J lost 0, with 8 bases in between. The CDR3 extends over 14 amino acids. The germline CDR1 and CDR2 sequences are SGHRS and YFSETQ. The DNA of the CDR3 is TGCGCCAGCAGCTTCGGGGGACACCAAGAGACCCAGTACTTC. It encodes CASSFGGHQETQYF.

This clonotype was counted many times. The genes are TRBV5-1 and TRBJ2-3; D may correspond to TRBD1 or TRBD2 (5 bases each). From germline, CDR1 is SGHRS and CDR2 YFSETQ. Trimming took 0 bases from V and 2 from J, leaving 7 bases between them. This CDR3 has 14 amino acids. CDR3: CASSLGGTTDTQYF. The CDR3 bases are TGCGCCAGCAGCTTGGGGGGGACCACAGATACGCAGTATTTT.

There are a few counts of this clonotype. The chain employs TRBV29-1 and TRBJ2-7; the D call may be TRBD1 or TRBD2 (6 bases each). Germline lookup yields CDR1 SQVTM and CDR2 ANQGSEA. The CDR3 covers 13 residues. The V gene lost 3 bases and the J gene lost 0 bases, with 9 bases spanning the gap. For the CDR3, the DNA is TGCAGCGTTGAGGAGGGGGACTCCTACGAGCAGTACTTC. Residues: CSVEEGDSYEQYF.

This clonotype was counted at least ten times. The chain has TRBV29-1 and TRBJ2-6, with D unresolved. From germline, CDR1 is SQVTM and CDR2 ANQGSEA. V was trimmed by 7 bases and J by 1 base, leaving 8 bases between them. The CDR3 sequence is 13 residues long. This CDR3 is CSGRVSGANVLTF. The CDR3 nucleotides read TGCAGCGGACGGGTTTCTGGGGCCAACGTCCTGACTTTC.

This clonotype was seen repeatedly, ten times or more. The chain has TRBV4-3 and TRBJ2-1, with D perhaps TRBD2 (5 bases). The CDR3 length is 16 residues. Germline values: CDR1 LGHNA, CDR2 YSLEER. V lost 0 bases to trimming and J lost 1 base, with 10 bases between them. The CDR3 nucleotides are TGCGCCAGCAGCCAAGATGAGGGTAGGTCCTACAATGAGCAGTTCTTC. The encoded protein is CASSQDEGRSYNEQFF.

V and J are TRBV9 and TRBJ2-3; D not resolved. Between the trimmed V and J ends, which lost 4 bases and 6 bases, there was a span of 12 bases. The CDR3 runs to 13 residues. Germline CDR1 reads SGDLS; CDR2 reads YYNGEE. CDR3 DNA sequence: TGTGCCAGCAGCCCCAGAATGGGCGATACGCAGTATTTT. It encodes CASSPRMGDTQYF.

CDR3 sequence: CASSEGGQGPYEQYF. The CDR3 coding sequence is TGTGCCAGCAGCGAGGGGGGACAGGGTCCCTACGAGCAGTACTTC. The V gene is TRBV9, the J gene TRBJ2-7; 9 nucleotides line up with TRBD1. The junction had 6 bases not matched to a gene; V was cut back by 3 bases and J by 2 bases. CDR3 length equals 15 residues. Germline assignment: CDR1 SGDLS and CDR2 YYNGEE.

Ten or more counts support this clonotype. The chain joins TRBV2 to TRBJ2-7; 9 bases are a match to TRBD1. The CDR3 extends over 14 amino acids. The ends lost 7 bases at V and 6 bases at J; junction bases unmatched: 10. CDR1 and CDR2 (germline): SNHLY, FYNNEI. This chain's CDR3 is CASNAGTGRGEQYF. The CDR3 nucleotides read TGTGCCAGCAATGCCGGGACAGGGAGGGGCGAGCAGTACTTC. Combining the CDR3 with reference TRBV2 and TRBJ2-7 gives the whole variable domain EPEVTQTPSHQVTQMGQEVILRCVPISNHLYFYWYRQILGQKVEFLVSFYNNEISEKSEIFDDQFSVERPDGSNFTLKIRSTKLEDSAMYFCASNAGTGRGEQYFGPGTRLTVT.

This clonotype came up many times. The chain joins TRBV6-2 or TRBV6-3 to TRBJ2-7; possible D gene TRBD1, 6 bases. CDR1 MNHEY and CDR2 SVGEGT come from the germline V gene. The CDR3 has 14 residues. Trimming stripped 7 bases from V and 5 bases from J, with 18 bases between. The CDR3 loop is CASTERGNMDEQYF. CDR3 nucleotides: TGTGCCAGCACCGAGAGGGGGAATATGGACGAGCAGTACTTC.

The chain uses TRBV5-4 and TRBJ2-7; possibly TRBD2 for D (5 bases). Germline V gene lookup returns CDR1 SGHNT and CDR2 YYREEE (reference sequence). Trimming stripped 7 bases from V and 2 bases from J, with 16 bases between. This CDR3 spans 14 amino acids. CDR3: CASASGPGPYEQYF. The DNA for the CDR3 is TGTGCCAGCGCGAGCGGCCCTGGGCCCTACGAGCAGTACTTC.

Note on this clonotype: One base separates it from a far larger clone, so it is likely a read error. The chain has TRBV28 and TRBJ2-7, with 9 positions matching TRBD2. This CDR3 is built from 16 residues. The V and J ends lost 5 bases and 7 bases, in that order; junction bases with no gene match: 15. Germline V gene lookup returns CDR1 MDHEN and CDR2 SYDVKM. This chain's CDR3 is CASSAPGAGGLNEQYF. The CDR3 region has the DNA TGTGCCAGCAGTGCCCCCGGGGCGGGAGGGCTCAATGAGCAGTACTTC.

This clonotype was counted a few times. This rearrangement joins TRBV10-2 to TRBJ2-7; D unclear. The V gene lost 7 bases and the J gene lost 4 bases, with 17 bases spanning the gap. CDR1 and CDR2 from the germline V gene are WSHSY and SAAADI. This CDR3 region has 14 residues. CDR3 residues: CASTFTSNGYEQYF. The DNA of the CDR3 is TGCGCCAGCACGTTTACGAGCAATGGGTACGAGCAGTACTTC.

This clonotype was counted many times. This chain links TRBV12-3 or TRBV12-4 with TRBJ2-2, with D perhaps TRBD1 (5 bases). This CDR3 spans 13 amino acids. V lost 3 bases and J 6 bases, leaving 8 bases between the germline ends. CDR3 region: CASSFRDPGELFF. The DNA for the CDR3 is TGTGCCAGCAGTTTCAGGGATCCCGGGGAGCTGTTTTTT.

This chain joins TRBV28 and TRBJ2-7; 7 bases are shared with TRBD1. CDR3 length: 15 amino acids. After removal of 2 bases from V and 10 bases from J, the junction contained 14 bases not matched to a gene. Germline lookup yields CDR1 MDHEN and CDR2 SYDVKM. Here the CDR3 DNA reads TGTGCCAGCAGTTTAACCGGGACAGCCCCGGGACCACAGTACTTC. Protein sequence: CASSLTGTAPGPQYF.

This clonotype appeared many times. J is TRBJ1-6 and V is TRBV7-9, with D uncertain. Looked up from germline, CDR1 is SEHNR and CDR2 is FQNEAQ (reference sequence). Trimming shortened V by 6 bases and J by 9 bases, and 18 bases separated the two germline ends. This CDR3 is 15 amino acids long. For the CDR3, the DNA is TGTGCCAGCAGTCTAGAGGAGGTTCTCGTTTCACCCCTCCACTTT. Residues: CASSLEEVLVSPLHF. The variable domain in full, with the rest retrieved from reference TRBV7-9 and TRBJ1-6, is DTGVSQNPRHKITKRGQNVTFRCDPISEHNRLYWYRQTLGQGPEFLTYFQNEAQLEKSRLLSDRFSAERPKGSFSTLEIQRTEQGDSAMYLCASSLEEVLVSPLHFGNGTRLTVT.

A remark on this clonotype: This likely came from a read error, as a far larger clone is one base away. The rearrangement joins TRBV5-1 to TRBJ2-7; the D is unclear. CDR1 and CDR2 from the germline V gene are SGHRS and YFSETQ. CDR3 size: 12 residues. V lost 0 bases and J 7 bases, leaving 8 bases between the germline ends. The CDR3 loop reads CASSLGTNEQYF. CDR3 DNA sequence: TGCGCCAGCAGCTTGGGAACAAATGAGCAGTACTTC.